A single sample is the source of the 28 T cell receptor beta chains below, sequenced in a study of shared clonotypes between healthy human individuals. Repertoires were generated with immunoSEQ multiplex PCR, while TCRdb's copy carries only in-frame clones and drops some. Of about 480,000 clones in the sample, nearly 80% were seen once. Sequences were obtained from PBMCs. These receptors were taken from a woman aged 40 to 50 in good health. Some clones in this sample may be carry-over from other donors' samples.

The chain has TRBV28 and TRBJ1-5, with 11 bases matching TRBD1. CDR3 length: 14 residues. With 6 bases clipped from V and 7 bases from J, the junction kept 5 bases outside the gene matches. Germline V gene lookup returns CDR1 MDHEN and CDR2 SYDVKM. CDR3 DNA: TGTGCCAGCAGCCCTGGGACAGGGGGGCAGCCCCAGCATTTT. Translating gives CASSPGTGGQPQHF.

The J gene is TRBJ2-7, the V gene TRBV5-1; tentatively, D is TRBD1 or TRBD2 (5 bases each). Trimming took off 3 bases at V and 0 bases at J, with 16 bases between the two ends. This CDR3 region has 16 residues. The germline gives CDR1 SGHRS, CDR2 YFSETQ. CDR3: CASSSRDRSNSYEQYF. CDR3 in DNA: TGCGCCAGCAGCTCCCGGGACCGATCGAACTCCTACGAGCAGTACTTC.

The chain uses TRBV11-2 and TRBJ2-7; no firm D call. The CDR3 length is 14 residues. The V end was cut by 5 bases, the J end by 0 bases, with 11 bases between. Per germline, CDR1 SGHAT and CDR2 FQNNGV. The CDR3 DNA is TGTGCCAGCAGCCTAGTGGCAGACTCCTACGAGCAGTACTTC. As protein: CASSLVADSYEQYF.

The chain links TRBV6-6 to TRBJ2-1, with 10 bases lining up with TRBD2. The CDR3 length is 14 residues. V gave up 8 bases and J gave up 5 bases; unmatched junction bases: 6. Germline CDR1 MNHNY, CDR2 SVGAGI (reference sequence). CDR3 protein: CASYGTSAHNEQFF. In DNA, the CDR3 is TGTGCCAGCTATGGGACTAGCGCACACAATGAGCAGTTCTTC.

This clone was detected a few times. The rearrangement uses TRBV6-5 and TRBJ2-3; D is possibly TRBD2 (7 bases). The CDR3 has 14 residues. From germline, CDR1 is MNHEY and CDR2 SVGAGI. The ends were cut back, 8 bases at V and 1 base at J, with 13 bases in the middle. In nucleotides, the CDR3 is TGTGCCAGCGGGGGGGCAGTAGGCACAGATACGCAGTATTTT. Encoded protein: CASGGAVGTDTQYF.

This clone was counted a few times. The CDR3 here is CASSWGGQGQGNTIYF. CDR3 bases: TGTGCCAGCAGCTGGGGGGGGCAGGGGCAAGGAAACACCATATATTTT. The rearrangement joins TRBV5-4 to TRBJ1-3, with a possible D match to TRBD1 (6 bases). This CDR3 contains 16 residues. Deletions cut 3 bases from V and 4 bases from J, with 17 bases between. CDR1 is SGHNT, CDR2 YYREEE, per germline (reference sequence).

V usage is TRBV5-1 and J usage is TRBJ1-1, with D maybe TRBD1 (5 bases). V was pared by 6 bases and J by 0 bases, with 18 bases between. Germline V gene lookup returns CDR1 SGHRS and CDR2 YFSETQ. The CDR3 totals 16 residues. The chain's CDR3 is CASTLRPGLMNTEAFF. Here the CDR3 DNA reads TGCGCCAGCACCCTGAGGCCAGGGCTAATGAACACTGAAGCTTTCTTT.

This clone was observed a few times. This rearrangement joins TRBV4-2 to TRBJ2-5; 8 nucleotides align to TRBD2. The CDR3 sequence is 15 residues long. The V segment lost 0 bases and the J segment 9 bases; nucleotides outside the gene matches: 9. Germline CDR1 and CDR2: LGHNA and YNFKEQ. CDR3 sequence: CASSQDPGLGASQYF. The CDR3 DNA reads TGTGCCAGCAGCCAAGATCCGGGACTAGGGGCGTCCCAGTACTTC.

The gene calls are TRBV7-3 and TRBJ2-7; no firm D call. Trimming removed 1 base at V and 3 bases at J, with 7 bases between. CDR3 length: 13 residues. Germline V gene lookup returns CDR1 SGHTA and CDR2 FQGTGA. The CDR3 DNA follows: TGTGCCAGCAGCTTAAGTAGGGACTACGAGCAGTACTTC. It translates to CASSLSRDYEQYF. Variable domain in full (rest from reference TRBV7-3 and TRBJ2-7): GAGVSQTPSNKVTEKGKYVELRCDPISGHTALYWYRQSLGQGPEFLIYFQGTGAADDSGLPNDRFFAVRPEGSVSTLKIQRTERGDSAVYLCASSLSRDYEQYFGPGTRLTVT.

This clone was observed many times. The rearrangement joins TRBV6-4 to TRBJ2-2; 8 nucleotides match TRBD2. V lost 4 bases and J lost 6; bases outside the gene matches: 10. This CDR3 has 16 amino acids. Germline loops: CDR1 MRHNA, CDR2 SNTAGT. CDR3 region: CASSAGGTSVAGELFF. The CDR3 region has the DNA TGTGCCAGCAGTGCTGGCGGGACTAGTGTCGCCGGGGAGCTGTTTTTT.

The V call is TRBV7-7, the J call TRBJ2-2; possibly TRBD2 for D (6 bases). The CDR3 contains 16 residues. Germline V gene data show CDR1 as SSHAT and CDR2 as FNYEAQ (reference sequence). V dropped 0 bases and J dropped 7 bases, with 15 bases sitting between them. Here the CDR3 DNA reads TGTGCCAGCAGCTTAGCCTCCGTGGGGGGAGGCGGGGAGCTGTTTTTT. Translation gives CASSLASVGGGGELFF.

The rearrangement links TRBV4-1 to TRBJ2-1, with 11 bases matching TRBD2. The CDR3 covers 18 residues. Germline V lookup: CDR1 MGHRA, CDR2 YSYEKL. The J segment lost 5 bases and the V segment lost 2 bases, leaving 11 bases of the junction unmatched. The CDR3 coding sequence is TGCGCCAGCAGCCAACTGGCGACTAGCGGGATAGCACACAATGAGCAGTTCTTC. Its protein product is CASSQLATSGIAHNEQFF.

In this sample, this clone turned up a few times. This chain uses TRBV28 with TRBJ1-5; maybe TRBD1 (5 bases). CDR3 length equals 16 residues. CDR1 is MDHEN, CDR2 SYDVKM, per germline. The germline V and J ends were trimmed by 2 bases and 4 bases, with 15 bases remaining between them. The CDR3 DNA reads as TGTGCCAGCAGTTTAAGGGCCCAGGGCCCGAATCAGCCCCAGCATTTT. Translating gives CASSLRAQGPNQPQHF.

This sequence joins TRBV19 and TRBJ1-5; 7 nucleotides align to TRBD1. The V and J ends lost 3 bases and 2 bases, in that order; junction bases with no gene match: 7. CDR3 length equals 16 residues. In germline, CDR1 is LNHDA, CDR2 SQIVND (reference sequence). The CDR3 region has the DNA TGTGCCAGTAGTATCCAAGGGGGCTTGGGCAATCAGCCCCAGCATTTT. It yields the protein CASSIQGGLGNQPQHF.

This chain links TRBV5-4 with TRBJ1-4, with a tentative D call TRBD1 (6 bases). Germline loops: CDR1 SGHNT, CDR2 YYREEE (reference sequence). Trimming stripped 0 bases from V and 8 bases from J, with 8 bases between. The CDR3 totals 13 residues. The CDR3 sequence is CASSLDRDEKLFF. For the CDR3, the DNA is TGTGCCAGCAGCTTGGACAGGGACGAAAAACTGTTTTTT.

V and J are TRBV6-5 and TRBJ2-1; TRBD1 agrees at 9 bases. The germline CDR1 and CDR2 sequences are MNHEY and SVGAGI. V lost 0 bases, J lost 8 bases, and 8 bases stayed unmatched. The CDR3 is made up of 16 amino acids. This CDR3 is CASSYSSGTGRDEQFF. The CDR3 DNA reads as TGTGCCAGCAGTTACTCGTCTGGGACAGGGCGAGATGAGCAGTTCTTC.

This chain connects TRBV2 to TRBJ2-6, with D unclear. Trimming shortened V by 6 bases and J by 0 bases, and 9 bases separated the two germline ends. From germline, CDR1 is SNHLY and CDR2 FYNNEI. The CDR3 consists of 15 residues. The CDR3, as DNA: TGTGCCAGCAGCCGTGAAAACTCTGGGGCCAACGTCCTGACTTTC. Its protein product is CASSRENSGANVLTF.

The V gene is TRBV28, the J gene TRBJ2-1; 10 bases are shared with TRBD2. Germline trimming cut 3 bases from V and 0 bases from J; bases unmatched to any gene: 2. This CDR3 comprises 16 residues. From germline, CDR1 is MDHEN and CDR2 SYDVKM. Here the CDR3 DNA reads TGTGCCAGCAGTTTTTCTAGCGGGAGCTCCTACAATGAGCAGTTCTTC. This translates into CASSFSSGSSYNEQFF.

The rearrangement links TRBV9 to TRBJ2-2, with 12 bases lining up with TRBD2. Germline assignment: CDR1 SGDLS and CDR2 YYNGEE. V lost 0 bases, J lost 6 bases, and 3 bases stayed unmatched. CDR3 length: 16 residues. Here the CDR3 reads CASSVASSGRAGELFF. CDR3 nucleotide sequence: TGTGCCAGCAGCGTAGCTTCTAGCGGGAGGGCCGGGGAGCTGTTTTTT.

V and J are TRBV5-1 and TRBJ2-7; no firm D call. The CDR3 consists of 15 residues. Trimming shortened V by 1 base and J by 0 bases, and 11 bases separated the two germline ends. In germline, CDR1 is SGHRS, CDR2 YFSETQ. This chain's CDR3 is CASSLQWQDSYEQYF. The CDR3 DNA reads as TGCGCCAGCAGCTTGCAGTGGCAGGACTCCTACGAGCAGTACTTC.

The V gene is TRBV11-3, the J gene TRBJ2-3, with 9 positions matching TRBD1. Germline loops: CDR1 SGHNT, CDR2 YENEEA. The V and J ends lost 5 bases and 2 bases, in that order; junction bases with no gene match: 8. CDR3 length: 16 residues. CDR3 sequence: CASSPGTGSHTDTQYF. The CDR3 DNA follows: TGTGCCAGCAGCCCAGGGACAGGGTCACACACAGATACGCAGTATTTT. Drawing the rest from reference TRBV11-3 and TRBJ2-3, the complete variable domain is EAGVVQSPRYKIIEKKQPVAFWCNPISGHNTLYWYLQNLGQGPELLIRYENEEAVDDSQLPKDRFSAERLKGVDSTLKIQPAELGDSAVYLCASSPGTGSHTDTQYFGPGTRLTVL.

The rearrangement uses TRBV5-5 and TRBJ2-7, with D unresolved. This CDR3 spans 12 amino acids. Trimming removed 2 bases from V and 1 base from J, with 4 bases in between. Germline V CDR1 and CDR2: SGHKS, YYEKEE (reference sequence). This chain's CDR3 is CASSFQSYEQYF. DNA for the CDR3: TGTGCCAGCAGCTTCCAGTCCTACGAGCAGTACTTC.

The J gene is TRBJ2-3, the V gene TRBV6-1; TRBD2 matches at 8 bases. Germline values: CDR1 MNHNS, CDR2 SASEGT. CDR3 size: 14 residues. The junction had 5 bases not matched to a gene; V was cut back by 4 bases and J by 5 bases. The CDR3 loop reads CASSGRAGGDTQYF. CDR3 nucleotide sequence: TGTGCCAGCAGTGGGAGGGCGGGGGGAGATACGCAGTATTTT.

With respect to this clone: Within the sample, other DNA sequences also encode this same CDR3. CDR3 sequence: CASSLVGYEQYF. CDR3 nucleotide sequence: TGTGCCAGCAGCTTAGTTGGCTACGAGCAGTACTTC. V is TRBV7-9 and J is TRBJ2-7; D not certain. V gave up 1 base and J gave up 3 bases, with 4 bases separating them. There are 12 residues in the CDR3. The V gene's germline CDR1 is SEHNR and CDR2 FQNEAQ (reference sequence).

The chain combines TRBV15 with TRBJ2-3, with 7 bases aligning to TRBD1. Germline V gives CDR1 LNHNV, CDR2 YYDKDF (reference sequence). The CDR3 extends over 15 amino acids. Trimming removed 3 bases from V and 1 base from J; junction bases left unmatched: 4. In nucleotides, the CDR3 is TGTGCCACCAGCAGGACAGGGTACGGCACAGATACGCAGTATTTT. Its protein product is CATSRTGYGTDTQYF. The full variable domain, with the rest looked up from reference TRBV15 and TRBJ2-3, is DAMVIQNPRYQVTQFGKPVTLSCSQTLNHNVMYWYQQKSSQAPKLLFHYYDKDFNNEADTPDNFQSRRPNTSFCFLDIRSPGLGDTAMYLCATSRTGYGTDTQYFGPGTRLTVL.

DNA of the CDR3: TGTGCCAGCAGTTTCCCCAAACCGGGACAGCAACAAGAGACCCAGTACTTC. Translation gives CASSFPKPGQQQETQYF. The chain is built from TRBV28 and TRBJ2-5; 7 nucleotides agree with TRBD1. Per germline, CDR1 MDHEN and CDR2 SYDVKM. This CDR3 region has 17 residues. J was trimmed by 2 bases and V by 3 bases; bases with no gene match: 12.

Worth noting for this clone: Other DNA variants within this sample encode the same CDR3. The V gene is TRBV5-4, the J gene TRBJ2-1, with D uncertain. The V end was cut by 0 bases, the J end by 0 bases, with 7 bases between. CDR1 is SGHNT and CDR2 is YYREEE in the germline V gene (reference sequence). The CDR3 sequence is 15 residues long. CDR3 protein: CASSLGGSSYNEQFF. The CDR3 nucleotides read TGTGCCAGCAGCTTGGGCGGAAGCTCCTACAATGAGCAGTTCTTC.

The V gene is TRBV7-9, the J gene TRBJ1-2; D not certain. CDR1 is SEHNR and CDR2 is FQNEAQ in the germline V gene (reference sequence). This CDR3 is 13 amino acids long. Trimming pared 5 bases from V and 3 bases from J, leaving 10 bases between. The CDR3 region is CASSPGRYYGYTF. CDR3 sequence (DNA): TGTGCCAGCAGCCCCGGACGGTACTATGGCTACACCTTC.